This TCR beta chain was sequenced in a study of technical replicates of blood from a few donors. Germline CDR1 SGHTA, CDR2 FQGNSA. The CDR3 has 15 amino acids. V shed 5 bases, J shed 3 bases, and the junction held 10 bases outside the gene matches. The protocol was immunoSEQ multiplex PCR, while the TCRdb copy is restricted to in-frame clones and leaves out a portion. The table lists roughly 90,000 clones, approximately 93% of them singletons. The material sequenced was T cells isolated from PBMCs. The genes are TRBV7-2 and TRBJ2-7; TRBD1 matches at 7 bases. This clonotype was obtained from a human donor in good health. For the CDR3, the DNA is TGTGCCAGCAGCCTCGACAGGGCGCCGGACTACGAGCAGTACTTC. Residues: CASSLDRAPDYEQYF.